This T cell receptor (beta chain) was observed in a study of early T cells in non-severe SARS-CoV-2 infection. Each CDR3 protein gets one entry after TCRdb re-called the 5' RACE reads with MiXCR. This sample has 30,000 to 40,000 distinct CDR3 sequences, with 7% to 7.5% found just once. The receptor was isolated from an adult who was a healthcare worker with PCR-confirmed SARS-CoV-2 infection or an uninfected control (not recorded which). This material consisted of whole blood, taken at baseline.

Written as DNA, the CDR3 is TGCGCCAGCAGCCAAGATCCTGCCAGCTCCTACGAGCAGTACTTC. Encoded protein: CASSQDPASSYEQYF. The chain joins TRBV4-3 to TRBJ2-7; D gene uncertain. The V end was cut by 0 bases, the J end by 0 bases, with 9 bases between. This CDR3 has 15 amino acids. Germline CDR1 and CDR2: LGHNA and YSLEER.